The rows below give T cell receptor beta chains drawn from one sample of a study of cytomegalovirus exposure and HLA in healthy donors. Sequenced by immunoSEQ multiplex PCR; TCRdb stores in-frame clones only, minus some. The sample includes roughly 110,000 clones, 88% seen only once; the top ten take 1.5% to 2%. The sample was PBMCs. All receptors come from a young woman in good health and CMV-seropositive. The CDR3 runs from the conserved cysteine through the conserved F or W. The D gene is left open where the match is weak. The listing skips clone size in some rows; elsewhere it reads once, few, many or a size class.

cdr3_aa	cdr3_nt	v_call	j_call	d_call	clone_size	cdr3_length
CASSLGQALGYTF	TGTGCCAGCAGCCTGGGACAGGCCTTGGGCTACACCTTC	TRBV28	TRBJ1-2	TRBD1	NA	13
CASRTTAAYGYTF	TGTGCCAGCAGGACCACCGCGGCCTATGGCTACACCTTC	TRBV6-1	TRBJ1-2	NA	NA	13
CASSQIGVENYGYTF	TGCGCCAGCAGCCAAATAGGAGTCGAAAATTATGGCTACACCTTC	TRBV4-1	TRBJ1-2	NA	NA	15
CASSFVLRNQPQHF	TGTGCCAGCAGTTTCGTACTTCGGAATCAGCCCCAGCATTTT	TRBV28	TRBJ1-5	NA	NA	14
CASSDRANTEAFF	TGTGCCAGCAGTGACAGGGCGAACACTGAAGCTTTCTTT	TRBV28	TRBJ1-1	TRBD1	NA	13
CASTPVGPYEQYF	TGTGCCAGCACCCCGGTCGGTCCCTACGAGCAGTACTTC	TRBV28	TRBJ2-7	NA	NA	13
CASSLGQKTYEQYF	TGTGCCAGCAGCTTGGGACAGAAGACCTACGAGCAGTACTTC	TRBV5-4	TRBJ2-7	NA	NA	14
CASSYKFPLRAGELFF	TGTGCCAGCAGTTACAAATTTCCCCTTAGAGCCGGGGAGTTGTTTTTT	TRBV6-5	TRBJ2-2	NA	NA	16
CASSLSGTGELFF	TGTGCCAGCAGTTTATCCGGGACCGGGGAGCTGTTTTTT	TRBV27	TRBJ2-2	NA	once	13
CASIQREPNLEAFF	TGTGCCAGCATTCAAAGGGAGCCCAACCTTGAAGCTTTCTTT	TRBV6-1	TRBJ1-1	NA	NA	14
CASSPPSNEQFF	TGTGCCAGCTCACCACCCAGCAATGAGCAGTTCTTC	TRBV18	TRBJ2-1	NA	NA	12
CACMRTGPNQPQHF	TGTGCCTGTATGAGGACAGGCCCCAATCAGCCCCAGCATTTT	TRBV19	TRBJ1-5	TRBD1	NA	14
CASSLDLRVSGHNEQFF	TGTGCCAGCAGCTTGGACCTCAGGGTTTCGGGTCACAATGAGCAGTTCTTC	TRBV5-4	TRBJ2-1	NA	NA	17
CASSLPGQENYGYTF	TGTGCCAGCAGCCTTCCGGGACAGGAGAACTATGGCTACACCTTC	TRBV7-9	TRBJ1-2	TRBD1	NA	15
CASSVSPSQETQYF	TGTGCCAGCAGCGTAAGTCCTAGCCAAGAGACCCAGTACTTC	TRBV9	TRBJ2-5	NA	NA	14
CASSRDLNEQFF	TGCGCCAGCAGCCGGGATCTCAATGAGCAGTTCTTC	TRBV10-1	TRBJ2-1	NA	NA	12
CASSLMGGSTGELFF	TGTGCCAGCAGCCTGATGGGGGGGTCCACCGGGGAGCTGTTTTTT	TRBV6-6	TRBJ2-2	TRBD2	NA	15
CASSLEGGVNTEAFF	TGTGCCAGCAGCTTAGAAGGGGGTGTGAACACTGAAGCTTTCTTT	TRBV7-9	TRBJ1-1	NA	NA	15
CASSLFGRGLTDTQYF	TGTGCCAGCAGCTTGTTTGGGCGGGGGCTCACAGATACGCAGTATTTT	TRBV7-9	TRBJ2-3	NA	NA	16
CASSLKVQSYNEQFF	TGTGCCAGCAGCTTAAAGGTACAGTCCTACAATGAGCAGTTCTTC	TRBV7-9	TRBJ2-1	NA	NA	15
CASSLGVGASKNIQYF	TGTGCCAGCAGCTTAGGGGTTGGGGCCTCCAAAAACATTCAGTACTTC	TRBV7-2	TRBJ2-4	NA	NA	16
CASSLASRVPSNEQFF	TGTGCCAGCAGCTTAGCATCCAGGGTCCCTAGCAATGAGCAGTTCTTC	TRBV7-2	TRBJ2-1	NA	NA	16
CASSATGVTYNEQFF	TGTGCCAGCAGCGCAACAGGGGTTACTTACAATGAGCAGTTCTTC	TRBV9	TRBJ2-1	TRBD1	NA	15
CASSLIPGQHNSPLHF	TGTGCCAGCAGTCTAATACCGGGACAGCATAATTCACCCCTCCACTTT	TRBV28	TRBJ1-6	TRBD1	NA	16
CASSPDSIAQANYGYTF	TGTGCCAGCAGCCCCGACTCGATCGCCCAAGCTAACTATGGCTACACCTTC	TRBV7-9	TRBJ1-2	NA	once	17
CASSPRGSGNYNEQFF	TGTGCCAGCAGCCCCCGAGGTAGCGGAAACTACAATGAGCAGTTCTTC	TRBV11-1	TRBJ2-1	NA	few	16
CASSFLWRDSYYGYTF	TGTGCCAGCAGTTTTCTGTGGAGGGACAGTTATTATGGCTACACCTTC	TRBV28	TRBJ1-2	TRBD1	NA	16
CASSYSWDRERYF	TGTGCCAGCAGTTACTCGTGGGACAGGGAGCGATATTTT	TRBV6-5	TRBJ1-3	TRBD1	NA	13